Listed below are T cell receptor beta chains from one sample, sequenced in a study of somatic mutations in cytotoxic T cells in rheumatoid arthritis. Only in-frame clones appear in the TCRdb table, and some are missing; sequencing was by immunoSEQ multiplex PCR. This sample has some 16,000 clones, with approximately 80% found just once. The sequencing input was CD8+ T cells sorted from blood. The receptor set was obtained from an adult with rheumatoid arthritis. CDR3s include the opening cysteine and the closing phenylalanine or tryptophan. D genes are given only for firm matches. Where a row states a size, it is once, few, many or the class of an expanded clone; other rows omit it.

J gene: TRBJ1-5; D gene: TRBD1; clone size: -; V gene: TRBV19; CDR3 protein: CASKETGDLQPQHF; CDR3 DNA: TGTGCCAGTAAAGAAACAGGGGACCTGCAGCCCCAGCATTTT
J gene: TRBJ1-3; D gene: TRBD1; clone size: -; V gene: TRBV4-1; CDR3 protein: CASSERTGLGNTIYF; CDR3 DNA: TGCGCCAGCAGCGAACGGACAGGGTTAGGAAACACCATATATTTT
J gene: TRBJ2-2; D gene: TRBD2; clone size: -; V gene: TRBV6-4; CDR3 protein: CASSFEAGGANTGELFF; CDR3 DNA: TGTGCCAGCAGTTTCGAAGCGGGGGGAGCGAACACCGGGGAGCTGTTTTTT
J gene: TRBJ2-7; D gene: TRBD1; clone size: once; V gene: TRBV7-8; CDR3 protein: CASTRRDSAYEQYF; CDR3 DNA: TGTGCCAGCACCCGCCGGGACAGCGCCTACGAGCAGTACTTC
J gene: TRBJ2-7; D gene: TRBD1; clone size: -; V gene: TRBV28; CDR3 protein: CASSLGRTGIEQYF; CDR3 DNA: TGTGCCAGCAGTTTGGGGAGGACAGGGATCGAGCAGTACTTC
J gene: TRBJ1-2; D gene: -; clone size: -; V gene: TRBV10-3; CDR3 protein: CAISESRGTGYGYTF; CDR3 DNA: TGTGCCATCAGTGAGTCGAGGGGCACTGGCTATGGCTACACCTTC
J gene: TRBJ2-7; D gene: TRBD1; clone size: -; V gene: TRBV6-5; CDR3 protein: CASSYSSGQGRREQYF; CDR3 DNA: TGTGCCAGCAGTTACTCAAGCGGACAGGGGCGTCGGGAGCAGTACTTC
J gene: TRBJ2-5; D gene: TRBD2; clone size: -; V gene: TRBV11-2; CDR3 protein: CASSPLYPQASGAQETQYF; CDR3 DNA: TGTGCCAGCAGCCCCCTTTACCCCCAGGCTAGCGGGGCACAAGAGACCCAGTACTTC
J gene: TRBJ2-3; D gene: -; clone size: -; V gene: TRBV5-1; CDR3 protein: CASSLVLSADTQYF; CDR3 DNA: TGCGCCAGCAGCTTGGTTTTGAGTGCAGATACGCAGTATTTT
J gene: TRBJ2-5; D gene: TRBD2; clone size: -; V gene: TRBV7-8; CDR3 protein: CASSLVPGGPWETQYF; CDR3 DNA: TGTGCCAGCAGCTTAGTTCCGGGGGGGCCCTGGGAGACCCAGTACTTC
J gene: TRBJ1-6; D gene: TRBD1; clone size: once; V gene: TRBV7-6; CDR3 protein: CASSETGTGEIRSPLHF; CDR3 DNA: TGTGCCAGCAGCGAAACCGGGACAGGCGAAATCCGTTCACCCCTCCACTTT
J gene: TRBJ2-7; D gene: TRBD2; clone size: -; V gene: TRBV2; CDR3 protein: CASSGDTEGLAGVYEQYF; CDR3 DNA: TGTGCCAGCAGTGGGGACACTGAGGGACTAGCGGGGGTCTACGAGCAGTACTTC